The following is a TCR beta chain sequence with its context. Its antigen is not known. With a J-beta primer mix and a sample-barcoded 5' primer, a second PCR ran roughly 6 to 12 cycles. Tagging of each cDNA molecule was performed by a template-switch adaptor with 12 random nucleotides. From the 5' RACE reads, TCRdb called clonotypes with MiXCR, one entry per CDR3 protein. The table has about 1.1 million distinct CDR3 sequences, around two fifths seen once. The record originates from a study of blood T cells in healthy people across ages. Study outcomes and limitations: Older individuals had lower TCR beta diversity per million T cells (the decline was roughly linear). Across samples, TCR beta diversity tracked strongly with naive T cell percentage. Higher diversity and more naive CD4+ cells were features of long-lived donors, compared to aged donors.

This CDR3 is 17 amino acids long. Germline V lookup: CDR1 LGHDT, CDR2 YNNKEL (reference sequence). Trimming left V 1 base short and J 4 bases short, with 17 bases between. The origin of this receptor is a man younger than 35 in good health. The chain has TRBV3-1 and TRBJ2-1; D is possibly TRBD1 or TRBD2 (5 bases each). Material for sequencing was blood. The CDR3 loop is CASSQVPGSGGYNEQFF. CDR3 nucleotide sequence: TGTGCCAGCAGCCAAGTTCCCGGTTCTGGGGGATACAATGAGCAGTTCTTC.